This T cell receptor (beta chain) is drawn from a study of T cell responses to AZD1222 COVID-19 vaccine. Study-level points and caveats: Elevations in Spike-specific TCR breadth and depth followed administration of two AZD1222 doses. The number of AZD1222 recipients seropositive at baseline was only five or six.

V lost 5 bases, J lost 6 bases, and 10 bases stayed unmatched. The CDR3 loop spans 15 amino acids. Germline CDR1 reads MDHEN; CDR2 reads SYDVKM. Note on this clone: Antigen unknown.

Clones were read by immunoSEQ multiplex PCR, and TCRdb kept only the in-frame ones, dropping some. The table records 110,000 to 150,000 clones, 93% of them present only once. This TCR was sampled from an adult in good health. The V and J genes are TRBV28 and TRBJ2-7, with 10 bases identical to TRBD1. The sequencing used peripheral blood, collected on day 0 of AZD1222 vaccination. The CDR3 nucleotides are TGTGCCAGCAGTCCTCTTGGGACAGGGGCGGGCGAGCAGTACTTC. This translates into CASSPLGTGAGEQYF.